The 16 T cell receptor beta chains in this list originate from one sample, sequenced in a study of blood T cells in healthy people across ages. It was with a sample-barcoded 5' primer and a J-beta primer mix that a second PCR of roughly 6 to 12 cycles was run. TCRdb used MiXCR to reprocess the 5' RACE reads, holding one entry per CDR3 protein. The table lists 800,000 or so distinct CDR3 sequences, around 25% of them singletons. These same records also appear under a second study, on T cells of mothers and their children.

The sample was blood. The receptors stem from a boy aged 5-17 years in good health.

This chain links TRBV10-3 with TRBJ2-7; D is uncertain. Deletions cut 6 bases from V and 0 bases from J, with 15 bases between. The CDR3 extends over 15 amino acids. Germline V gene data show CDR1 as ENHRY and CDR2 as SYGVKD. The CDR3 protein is CAISAPDRSSYEQYF. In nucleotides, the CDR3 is TGTGCCATCAGCGCACCCGACCGGAGCTCCTACGAGCAGTACTTC.

CDR3 nucleotides: TGTGCCAGCAGCCATGCCCCCGGGCAGGCTAGCACAGATACGCAGTATTTT. Translation: CASSHAPGQASTDTQYF. The rearrangement links TRBV4-2 to TRBJ2-3; no clear D. Germline V lookup: CDR1 LGHNA, CDR2 YNFKEQ. CDR3 length: 17 amino acids. V shed 3 bases and J shed 0 bases, with 16 bases lying between them.

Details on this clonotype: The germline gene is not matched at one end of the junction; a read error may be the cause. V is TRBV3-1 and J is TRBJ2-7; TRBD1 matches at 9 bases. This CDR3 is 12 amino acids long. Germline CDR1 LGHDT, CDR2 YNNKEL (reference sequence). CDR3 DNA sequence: TGTGCCAGCAGCCAACGGGGACAGGGCCGGAACTTC. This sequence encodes CASSQRGQGRNF.

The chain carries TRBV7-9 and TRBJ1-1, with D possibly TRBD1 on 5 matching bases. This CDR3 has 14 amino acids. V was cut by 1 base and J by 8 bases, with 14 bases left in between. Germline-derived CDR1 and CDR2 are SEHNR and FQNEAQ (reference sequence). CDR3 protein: CASSLGRGFGEAFF. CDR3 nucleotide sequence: TGTGCCAGCAGCTTAGGGCGGGGGTTTGGAGAAGCTTTCTTT.

The DNA for the CDR3 is TGTGCCAGCACCCGAGATCGGGAGATCACAGATACGCAGTATTTT. Its protein product is CASTRDREITDTQYF. This sequence joins TRBV12-3 or TRBV12-4 and TRBJ2-3; a weak D match, TRBD2 (6 bases). V lost 7 bases, J lost 2 bases, and 16 bases lay in between. The CDR3 is made up of 15 amino acids.

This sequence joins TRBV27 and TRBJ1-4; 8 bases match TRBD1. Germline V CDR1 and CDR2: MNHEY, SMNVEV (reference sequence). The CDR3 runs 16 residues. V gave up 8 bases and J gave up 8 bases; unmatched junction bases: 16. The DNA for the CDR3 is TGTGCCAGCGGGGGCCTCGTCAGGGGGCGCGAGGAAAAACTGTTTTTT. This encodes CASGGLVRGREEKLFF.

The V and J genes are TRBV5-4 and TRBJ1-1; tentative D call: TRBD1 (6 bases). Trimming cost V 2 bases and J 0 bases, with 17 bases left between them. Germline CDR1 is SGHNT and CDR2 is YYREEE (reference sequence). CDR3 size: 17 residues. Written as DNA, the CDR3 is TGTGCCAGCAGCTTCATAGGGCAGGGGCCTATGAACACTGAAGCTTTCTTT. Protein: CASSFIGQGPMNTEAFF.

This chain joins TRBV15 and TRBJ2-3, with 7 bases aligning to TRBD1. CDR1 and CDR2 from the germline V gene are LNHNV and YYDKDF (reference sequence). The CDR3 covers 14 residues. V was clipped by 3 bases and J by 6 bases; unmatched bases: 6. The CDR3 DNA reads TGTGCCACCAGCAGGGACAGGCAAGGGGATACGCAGTATTTT. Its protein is CATSRDRQGDTQYF.

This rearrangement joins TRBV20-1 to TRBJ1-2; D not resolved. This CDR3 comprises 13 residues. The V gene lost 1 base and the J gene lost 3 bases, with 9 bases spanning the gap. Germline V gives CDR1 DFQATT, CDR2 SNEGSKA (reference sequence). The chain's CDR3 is CSARVIGYYGYTF. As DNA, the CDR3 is TGCAGTGCTAGAGTTATAGGATACTATGGCTACACCTTC.

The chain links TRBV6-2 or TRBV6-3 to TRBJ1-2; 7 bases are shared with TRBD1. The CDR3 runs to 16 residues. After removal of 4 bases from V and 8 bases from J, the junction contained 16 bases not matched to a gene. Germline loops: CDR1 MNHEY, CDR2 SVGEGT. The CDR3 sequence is CASSSYKGGAGSGYTF. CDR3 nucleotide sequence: TGTGCCAGCAGTTCCTACAAAGGGGGCGCGGGTTCGGGCTACACCTTC.

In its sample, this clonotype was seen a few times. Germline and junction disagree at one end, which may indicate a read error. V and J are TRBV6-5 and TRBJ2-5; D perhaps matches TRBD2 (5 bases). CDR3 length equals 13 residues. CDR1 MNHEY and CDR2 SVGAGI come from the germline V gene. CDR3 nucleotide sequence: TGTGCCGGCAGTTACTCAGCCCACGGGGAGCAGTACTTC. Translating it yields CAGSYSAHGEQYF.

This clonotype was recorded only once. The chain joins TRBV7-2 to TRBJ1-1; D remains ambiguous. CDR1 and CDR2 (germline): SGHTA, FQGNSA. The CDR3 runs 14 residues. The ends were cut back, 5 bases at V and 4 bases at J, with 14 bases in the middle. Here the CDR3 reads CASSAGWMSTEAFF. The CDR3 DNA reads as TGTGCCAGCAGCGCCGGGTGGATGAGCACTGAAGCTTTCTTT.

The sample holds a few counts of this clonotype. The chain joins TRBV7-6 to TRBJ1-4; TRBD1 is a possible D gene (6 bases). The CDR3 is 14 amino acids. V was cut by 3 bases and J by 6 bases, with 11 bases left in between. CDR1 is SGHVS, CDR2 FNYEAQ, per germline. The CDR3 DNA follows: TGTGCCAGCAGCTTCCTACAGGGAGATGAAAAACTGTTTTTT. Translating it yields CASSFLQGDEKLFF.

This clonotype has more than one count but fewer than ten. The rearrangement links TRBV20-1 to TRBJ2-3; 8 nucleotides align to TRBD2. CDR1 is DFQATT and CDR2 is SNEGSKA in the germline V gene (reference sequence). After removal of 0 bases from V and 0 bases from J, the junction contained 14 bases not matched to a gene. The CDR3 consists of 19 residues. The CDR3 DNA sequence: TGCAGTGCTAGAGATTGGAGGACTAGCCTAACAACTAGCACAGATACGCAGTATTTT. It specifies CSARDWRTSLTTSTDTQYF.

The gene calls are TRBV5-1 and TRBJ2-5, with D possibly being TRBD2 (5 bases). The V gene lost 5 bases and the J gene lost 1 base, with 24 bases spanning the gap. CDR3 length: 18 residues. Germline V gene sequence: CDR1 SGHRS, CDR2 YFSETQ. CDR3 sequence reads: CASRAREPAELFQETQYF. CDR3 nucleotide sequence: TGCGCCAGCAGGGCCCGAGAACCAGCGGAGTTGTTCCAAGAGACCCAGTACTTC.

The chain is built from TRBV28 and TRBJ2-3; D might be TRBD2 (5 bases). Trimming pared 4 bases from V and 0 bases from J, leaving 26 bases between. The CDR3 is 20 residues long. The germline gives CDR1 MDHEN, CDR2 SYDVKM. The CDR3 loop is CASSSPFSSKRETSTDTQYF. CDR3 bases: TGTGCCAGCAGTTCCCCGTTTTCGTCCAAGAGGGAGACTAGCACAGATACGCAGTATTTT.